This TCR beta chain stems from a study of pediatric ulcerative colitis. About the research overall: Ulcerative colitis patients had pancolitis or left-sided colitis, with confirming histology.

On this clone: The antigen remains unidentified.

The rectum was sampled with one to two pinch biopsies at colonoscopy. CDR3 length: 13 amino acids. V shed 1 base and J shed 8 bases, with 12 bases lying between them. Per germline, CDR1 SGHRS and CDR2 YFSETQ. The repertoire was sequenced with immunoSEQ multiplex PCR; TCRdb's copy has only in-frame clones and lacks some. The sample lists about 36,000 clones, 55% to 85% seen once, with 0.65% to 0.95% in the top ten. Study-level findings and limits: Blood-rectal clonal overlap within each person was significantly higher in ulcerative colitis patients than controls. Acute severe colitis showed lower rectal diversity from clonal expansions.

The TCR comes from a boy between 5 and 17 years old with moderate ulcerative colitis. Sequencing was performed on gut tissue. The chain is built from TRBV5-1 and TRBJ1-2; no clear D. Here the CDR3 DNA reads TGCGCCAGCAGCTTGCCTGCCCGAGGGGGCTACACCTTC. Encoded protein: CASSLPARGGYTF.